This TCR beta chain was documented in a study of CD4 T cells in relation to SARS-CoV-2 and coronaviruses. Study context: The HLA restriction of the shared crossreactive spike epitopes was mapped.

Unexposed donor CD4+ T cells date from about 2011-2018, before the COVID-19 pandemic. After approximately 10 days of culture, CD4+ T cells were isolated. The germline CDR1 and CDR2 sequences are SGHRS and YFSETQ. This CDR3 is 14 amino acids long. V gave up 4 bases and J gave up 5 bases, with 15 bases separating them. Assay used: immunoSEQ multiplex PCR; TCRdb lists only in-frame clones, some missing. The sample contains around 25,000 clones, 76% of which appear only once. Of note for this clone: Antigen: not known.

This clonotype was obtained from a human donor in good health. The chain uses TRBV5-1 and TRBJ1-1, with a possible D match to TRBD1 (6 bases). The specimen was CD4+ T cells from PBMCs, cultured in vitro. The CDR3 sequence is CASSRTGPGTEAFF. CDR3 sequence (DNA): TGCGCCAGCAGCCGCACAGGGCCGGGGACTGAAGCTTTCTTT. The variable domain in full, with the rest retrieved from reference TRBV5-1 and TRBJ1-1, is KAGVTQTPRYLIKTRGQQVTLSCSPISGHRSVSWYQQTPGQGLQFLFEYFSETQRNKGNFPGRFSGRQFSNSRSEMNVSTLELGDSALYLCASSRTGPGTEAFFGQGTRLTVV.